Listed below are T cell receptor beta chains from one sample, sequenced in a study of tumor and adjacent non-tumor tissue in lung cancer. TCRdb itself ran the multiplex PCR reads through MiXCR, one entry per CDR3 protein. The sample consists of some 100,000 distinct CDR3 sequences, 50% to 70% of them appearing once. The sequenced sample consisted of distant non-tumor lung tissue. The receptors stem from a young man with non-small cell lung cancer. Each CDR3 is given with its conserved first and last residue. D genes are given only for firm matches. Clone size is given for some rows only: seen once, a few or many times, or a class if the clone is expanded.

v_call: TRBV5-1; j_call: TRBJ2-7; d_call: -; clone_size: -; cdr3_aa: CARSLTNYEQYF; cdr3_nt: TGCGCCCGCAGCTTGACAAACTACGAGCAGTACTTC
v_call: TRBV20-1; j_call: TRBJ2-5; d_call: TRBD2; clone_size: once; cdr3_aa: CSARVGGKTRYF; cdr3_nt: TGCAGTGCTAGAGTCGGGGGGAAGACTCGGTACTTC
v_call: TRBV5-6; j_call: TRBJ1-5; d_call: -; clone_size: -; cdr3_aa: CASSLVGANQPMHF; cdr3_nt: TGTGCCAGCAGCTTGGTCGGGGCGAATCAGCCCATGCACTTT
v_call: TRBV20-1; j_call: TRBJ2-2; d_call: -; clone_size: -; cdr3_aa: CSAQWGIGELFF; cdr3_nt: TGCAGCGCGCAGTGGGGCATCGGCGAGCTGTTTTTT
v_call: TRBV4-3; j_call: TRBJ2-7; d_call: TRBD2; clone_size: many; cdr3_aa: CASSQDSAGGDGEQYF; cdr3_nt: TGCGCCAGCAGCCAAGATTCAGCGGGGGGAGACGGCGAGCAGTACTTC
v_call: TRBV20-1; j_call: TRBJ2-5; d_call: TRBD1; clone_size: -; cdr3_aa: CSVPGQGTRETQYF; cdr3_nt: TGCAGTGTACCCGGACAGGGGACGCGAGAGACTCAGTACTTC
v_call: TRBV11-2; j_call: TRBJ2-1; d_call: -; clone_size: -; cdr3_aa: CANSHLLAGNDNEQFF; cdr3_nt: TGTGCCAACAGCCATCTCTTAGCTGGAAATGACAATGAGCAGTTCTTC
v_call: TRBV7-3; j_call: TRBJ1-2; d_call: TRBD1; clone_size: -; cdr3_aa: CASRGQGQDGYTF; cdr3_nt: TGTGCCAGCAGGGGACAGGGCCAGGATGGCTACACCTTC
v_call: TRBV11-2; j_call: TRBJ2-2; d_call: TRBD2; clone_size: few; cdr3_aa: CASRDREGFTGELFF; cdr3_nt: TGTGCCAGCAGAGACCGGGAGGGGTTCACCGGGGAGCTGTTTTTT
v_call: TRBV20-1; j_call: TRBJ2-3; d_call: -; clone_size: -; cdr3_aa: CSAMGGLLLDTQYF; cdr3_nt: TGCAGTGCGATGGGCGGACTACTTCTAGATACGCAGTATTTT
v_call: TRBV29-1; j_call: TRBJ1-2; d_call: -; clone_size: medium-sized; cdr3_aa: CSAGGMAYGYTF; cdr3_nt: TGCAGCGCGGGGGGAATGGCGTATGGCTACACCTTC
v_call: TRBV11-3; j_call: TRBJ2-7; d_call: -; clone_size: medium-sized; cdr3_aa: CASSSRDANEQYF; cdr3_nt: TGTGCCAGCAGCTCGCGGGACGCGAACGAGCAGTACTTC
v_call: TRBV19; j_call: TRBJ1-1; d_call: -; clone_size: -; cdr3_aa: CASRSAYNTEAFF; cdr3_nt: TGTGCCAGTAGATCCGCGTACAACACTGAAGCTTTCTTT
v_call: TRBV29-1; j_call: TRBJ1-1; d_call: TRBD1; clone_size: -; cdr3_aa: CSGVGTVWGAFF; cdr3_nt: TGCAGCGGGGTAGGGACAGTCTGGGGAGCTTTCTTT
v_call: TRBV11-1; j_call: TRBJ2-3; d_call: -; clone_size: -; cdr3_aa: CASSNPGPGTDTQYF; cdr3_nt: TGTGCTAGCAGCAATCCGGGCCCGGGGACAGATACGCAGTATTTT
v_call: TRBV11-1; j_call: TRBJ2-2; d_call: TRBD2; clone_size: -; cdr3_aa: CDSSLRSAGGPGTGELFF; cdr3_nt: TGTGACAGCAGCTTAAGGTCAGCGGGGGGCCCGGGCACCGGGGAGCTGTTTTTT
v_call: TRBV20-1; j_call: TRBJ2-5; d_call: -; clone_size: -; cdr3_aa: CGTSIGRLLKTQYF; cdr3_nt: TGCGGTACTTCAATCGGTCGTCTCTTAAAGACCCAGTACTTC
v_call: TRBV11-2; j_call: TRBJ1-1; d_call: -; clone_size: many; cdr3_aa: CASSGEGGADTEAFF; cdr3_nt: TGTGCCAGCAGCGGGGAGGGGGGGGCAGACACTGAAGCTTTCTTT